The 7 T cell receptor beta chains listed next were all sequenced from one sample in a study of PD-1 blockade in classical Hodgkin lymphoma. After autologous stem cell transplantation all patients relapsed, and prior brentuximab vedotin exposure differed between cohorts. Assay: immunoSEQ multiplex PCR; the TCRdb copy retains only in-frame clones and omits some. This table holds around 36,000 clones, about 90% found once. The sequences come from peripheral blood mononuclear cells (PBMCs), collected at baseline. These receptors were obtained from a human donor with classical Hodgkin lymphoma.

The V call is TRBV27, the J call TRBJ2-7, with 10 positions matching TRBD2. Germline V gives CDR1 MNHEY, CDR2 SMNVEV (reference sequence). The V and J ends lost 6 bases and 0 bases, in that order; junction bases with no gene match: 2. The CDR3 has 14 amino acids. The CDR3 nucleotides read TGTGCCAGCAGACCTAGCGGGGGCTCCTACGAGCAGTACTTC. Translation: CASRPSGGSYEQYF.

The gene calls are TRBV27 and TRBJ2-5, with D perhaps matching TRBD2 (5 bases). V was pared by 2 bases and J by 7 bases, with 8 bases between. Germline loops: CDR1 MNHEY, CDR2 SMNVEV (reference sequence). This CDR3 comprises 12 residues. The CDR3 region has the DNA TGTGCCAGCAGTTTAAAGCGGCGGACCCAGTACTTC. The encoded protein is CASSLKRRTQYF.

The rearrangement joins TRBV11-2 to TRBJ2-2, with a tentative D call TRBD2 (7 bases). Germline values: CDR1 SGHAT, CDR2 FQNNGV. Trimming shortened V by 3 bases and J by 4 bases, and 18 bases separated the two germline ends. This CDR3 is built from 17 residues. Here the CDR3 reads CASSFGGQGLSTGELFF. The CDR3 DNA reads TGTGCCAGCAGCTTCGGGGGGCAGGGGTTGAGCACCGGGGAGCTGTTTTTT.

V gene TRBV21-1 combines with J gene TRBJ2-4; the D call TRBD2 from the table was never checked on the DNA. TRBV21-1 is marked as a pseudogene. CDR3 length equals 20 residues. In DNA, the CDR3 is TGTGCCAGCAGCAATGCCGTGCAGCGGGAGGCCGCCGGAGCCAAAAACATTCAGTACTTC. Translating it yields CASSNAVQREAAGAKNIQYF.

The chain combines TRBV5-6 with TRBJ2-5; D ambiguous. Germline V gene lookup returns CDR1 SGHDT and CDR2 YYEEEE. The V and J ends lost 2 bases and 2 bases respectively, with 7 bases between them. This CDR3 comprises 13 residues. The CDR3 DNA follows: TGTGCCAGCAGCTTCTACGGGCAAGAGACCCAGTACTTC. Translated: CASSFYGQETQYF.

The chain has TRBV6-6 and TRBJ2-3, with 7 bases matching TRBD1. From germline, CDR1 is MNHNY and CDR2 SVGAGI (reference sequence). V gave up 5 bases and J gave up 6 bases; unmatched junction bases: 11. The CDR3 loop spans 15 amino acids. The CDR3 coding sequence is TGTGCCAGCAGTGGCCCGAACAGGGGCTCGGATACGCAGTATTTT. Its translation: CASSGPNRGSDTQYF.

This clone was seen only once. The chain couples TRBV7-2 to TRBJ1-5; the D gene is possibly TRBD1 (5 bases). The ends were cut back, 7 bases at V and 6 bases at J, with 19 bases in the middle. Germline loops: CDR1 SGHTA, CDR2 FQGNSA. The CDR3 is 15 amino acids. DNA for the CDR3: TGTGCCAGCAACCGACGGGGGGGATTCACTCAGCCCCAGCATTTT. It specifies CASNRRGGFTQPQHF.